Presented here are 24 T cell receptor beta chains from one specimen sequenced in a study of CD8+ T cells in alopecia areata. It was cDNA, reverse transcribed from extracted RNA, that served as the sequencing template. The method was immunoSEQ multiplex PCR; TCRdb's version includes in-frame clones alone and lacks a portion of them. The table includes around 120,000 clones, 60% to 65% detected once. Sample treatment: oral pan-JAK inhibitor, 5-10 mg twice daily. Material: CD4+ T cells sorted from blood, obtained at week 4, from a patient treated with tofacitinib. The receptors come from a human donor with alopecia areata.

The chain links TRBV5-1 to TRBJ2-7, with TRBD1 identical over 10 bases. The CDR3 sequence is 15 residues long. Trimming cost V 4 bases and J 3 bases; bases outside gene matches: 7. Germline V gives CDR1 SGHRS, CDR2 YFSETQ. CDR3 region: CASSPRDRGVYEQYF. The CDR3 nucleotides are TGCGCCAGCAGCCCCCGGGACAGGGGAGTCTACGAGCAGTACTTC.

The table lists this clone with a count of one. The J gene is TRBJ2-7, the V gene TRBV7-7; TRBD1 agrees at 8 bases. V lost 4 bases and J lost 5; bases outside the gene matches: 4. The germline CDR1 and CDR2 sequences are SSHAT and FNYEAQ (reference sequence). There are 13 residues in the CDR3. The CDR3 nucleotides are TGTGCCAGCAGCTCAGACAGGGGCAACGAGCAGTACTTC. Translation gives CASSSDRGNEQYF.

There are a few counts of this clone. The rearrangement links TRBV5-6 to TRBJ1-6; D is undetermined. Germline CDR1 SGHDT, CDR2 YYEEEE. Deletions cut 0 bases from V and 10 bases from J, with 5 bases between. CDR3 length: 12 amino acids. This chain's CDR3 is CASSLDLSPLHF. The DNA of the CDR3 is TGTGCCAGCAGCTTGGATCTCTCACCCCTCCACTTT.

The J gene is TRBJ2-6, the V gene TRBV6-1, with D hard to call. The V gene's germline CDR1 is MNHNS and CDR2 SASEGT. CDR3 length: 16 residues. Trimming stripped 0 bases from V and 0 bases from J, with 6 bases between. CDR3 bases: TGTGCCAGCAGTGAAGCTCGGAGCTCTGGGGCCAACGTCCTGACTTTC. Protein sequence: CASSEARSSGANVLTF.

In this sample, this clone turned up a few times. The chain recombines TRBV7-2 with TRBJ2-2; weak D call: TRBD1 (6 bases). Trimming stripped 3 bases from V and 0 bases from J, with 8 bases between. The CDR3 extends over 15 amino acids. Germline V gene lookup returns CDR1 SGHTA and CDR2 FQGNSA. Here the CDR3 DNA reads TGTGCCAGCAGCTTGGACAGTTCGAACACCGGGGAGCTGTTTTTT. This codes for CASSLDSSNTGELFF.

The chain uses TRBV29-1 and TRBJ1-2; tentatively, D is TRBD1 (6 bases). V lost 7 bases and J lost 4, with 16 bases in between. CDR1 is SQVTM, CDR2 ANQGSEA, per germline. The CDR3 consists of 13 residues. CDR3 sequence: CSARTASLYGYTF. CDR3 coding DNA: TGCAGCGCTAGGACAGCGAGCCTCTATGGCTACACCTTC.

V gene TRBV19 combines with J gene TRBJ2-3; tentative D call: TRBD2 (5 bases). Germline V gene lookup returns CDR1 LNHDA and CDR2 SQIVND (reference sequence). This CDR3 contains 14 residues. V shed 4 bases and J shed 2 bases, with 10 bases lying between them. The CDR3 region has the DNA TGTGCCAGTAGTAGGAACGGGAACACAGATACGCAGTATTTT. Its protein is CASSRNGNTDTQYF.

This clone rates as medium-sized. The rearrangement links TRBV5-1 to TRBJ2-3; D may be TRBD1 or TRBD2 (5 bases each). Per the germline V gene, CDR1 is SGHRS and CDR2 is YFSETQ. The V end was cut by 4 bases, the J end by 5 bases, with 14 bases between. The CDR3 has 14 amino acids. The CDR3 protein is CASSGTGAGDTQYF. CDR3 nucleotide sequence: TGCGCCAGCAGCGGGACCGGGGCGGGAGATACGCAGTATTTT.

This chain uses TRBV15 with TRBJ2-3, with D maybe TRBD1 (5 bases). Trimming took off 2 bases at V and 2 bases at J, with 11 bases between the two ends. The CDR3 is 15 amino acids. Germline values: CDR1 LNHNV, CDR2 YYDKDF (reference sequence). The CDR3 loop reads CATSRYQDNTDTQYF. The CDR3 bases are TGTGCCACCAGCAGATATCAGGACAACACAGATACGCAGTATTTT.

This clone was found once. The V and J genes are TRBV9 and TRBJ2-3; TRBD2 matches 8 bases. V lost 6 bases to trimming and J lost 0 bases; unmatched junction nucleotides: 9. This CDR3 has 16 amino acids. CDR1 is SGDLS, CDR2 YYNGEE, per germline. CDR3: CASTEGSGVSTDTQYF. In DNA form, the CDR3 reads TGTGCCAGCACCGAGGGTAGCGGGGTTAGCACAGATACGCAGTATTTT.

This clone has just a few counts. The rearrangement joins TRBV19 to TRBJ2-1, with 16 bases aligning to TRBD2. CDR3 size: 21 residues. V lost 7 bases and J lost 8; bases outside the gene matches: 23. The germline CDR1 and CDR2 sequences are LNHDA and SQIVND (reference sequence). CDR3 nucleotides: TGTGCCAGTATGAGGAGACAATTACCGGGGACTAGCGGGAGGGCCGGGGATGAGCAGTTCTTC. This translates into CASMRRQLPGTSGRAGDEQFF. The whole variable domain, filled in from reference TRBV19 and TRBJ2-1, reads DGGITQSPKYLFRKEGQNVTLSCEQNLNHDAMYWYRQDPGQGLRLIYYSQIVNDFQKGDIAEGYSVSREKKESFPLTVTSAQKNPTAFYLCASMRRQLPGTSGRAGDEQFFGPGTRLTVL.

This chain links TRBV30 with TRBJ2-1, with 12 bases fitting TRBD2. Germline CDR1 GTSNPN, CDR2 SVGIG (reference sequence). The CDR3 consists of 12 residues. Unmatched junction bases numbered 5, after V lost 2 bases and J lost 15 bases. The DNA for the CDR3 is TGTGCCTGGAGTCCGACTAGCGGGAGACGGTTCTTC. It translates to CAWSPTSGRRFF.

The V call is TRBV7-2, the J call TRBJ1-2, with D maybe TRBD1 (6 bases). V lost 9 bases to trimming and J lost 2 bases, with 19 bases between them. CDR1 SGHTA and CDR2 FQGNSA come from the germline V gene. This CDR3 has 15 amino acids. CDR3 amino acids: CASPTYSTGNYGYTF. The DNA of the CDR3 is TGTGCCAGTCCGACCTACTCGACAGGAAACTATGGCTACACCTTC.

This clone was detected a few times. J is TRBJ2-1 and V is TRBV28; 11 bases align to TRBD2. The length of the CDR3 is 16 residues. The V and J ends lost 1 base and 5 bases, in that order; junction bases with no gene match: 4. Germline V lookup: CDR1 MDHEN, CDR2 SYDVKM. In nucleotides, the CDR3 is TGTGCCAGCAGTTTATCGGGGACTAGCGGAAACAATGAGCAGTTCTTC. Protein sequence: CASSLSGTSGNNEQFF.

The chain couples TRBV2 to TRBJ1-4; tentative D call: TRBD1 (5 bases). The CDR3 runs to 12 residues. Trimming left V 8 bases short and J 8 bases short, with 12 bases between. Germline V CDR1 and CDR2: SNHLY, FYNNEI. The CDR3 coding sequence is TGTGCCAGCGGAGGGCGGGGGGAAAAACTGTTTTTT. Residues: CASGGRGEKLFF.

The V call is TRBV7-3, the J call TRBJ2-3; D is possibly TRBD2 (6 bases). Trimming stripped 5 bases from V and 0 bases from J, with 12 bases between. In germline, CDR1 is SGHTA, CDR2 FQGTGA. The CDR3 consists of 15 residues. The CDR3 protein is CASSVAGLSTDTQYF. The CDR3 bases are TGTGCCAGCAGCGTTGCGGGGTTAAGCACAGATACGCAGTATTTT. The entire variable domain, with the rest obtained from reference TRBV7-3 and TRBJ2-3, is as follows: GAGVSQTPSNKVTEKGKYVELRCDPISGHTALYWYRQSLGQGPEFLIYFQGTGAADDSGLPNDRFFAVRPEGSVSTLKIQRTERGDSAVYLCASSVAGLSTDTQYFGPGTRLTVL.

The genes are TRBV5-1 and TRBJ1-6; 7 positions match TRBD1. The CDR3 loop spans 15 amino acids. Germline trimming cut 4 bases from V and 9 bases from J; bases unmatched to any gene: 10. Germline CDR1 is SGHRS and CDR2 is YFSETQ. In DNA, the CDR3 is TGCGCCAGCAGCCTTGAGAGGGACAGCTTTTCACCCCTCCACTTT. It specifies CASSLERDSFSPLHF. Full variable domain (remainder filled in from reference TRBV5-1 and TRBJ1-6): KAGVTQTPRYLIKTRGQQVTLSCSPISGHRSVSWYQQTPGQGLQFLFEYFSETQRNKGNFPGRFSGRQFSNSRSEMNVSTLELGDSALYLCASSLERDSFSPLHFGNGTRLTVT.

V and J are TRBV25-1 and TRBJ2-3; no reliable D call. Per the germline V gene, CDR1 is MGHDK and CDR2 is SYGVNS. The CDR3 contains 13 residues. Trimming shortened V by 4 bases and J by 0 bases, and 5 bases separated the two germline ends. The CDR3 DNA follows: TGTGCCAGCAGTGCAACGAGCACAGATACGCAGTATTTT. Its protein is CASSATSTDTQYF.

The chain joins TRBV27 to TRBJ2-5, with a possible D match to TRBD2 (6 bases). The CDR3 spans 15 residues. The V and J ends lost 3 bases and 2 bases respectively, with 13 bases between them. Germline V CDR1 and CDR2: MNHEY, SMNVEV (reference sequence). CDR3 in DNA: TGTGCCAGCAGTTTCTCCCGCGGGGCGCAAGAGACCCAGTACTTC. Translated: CASSFSRGAQETQYF.

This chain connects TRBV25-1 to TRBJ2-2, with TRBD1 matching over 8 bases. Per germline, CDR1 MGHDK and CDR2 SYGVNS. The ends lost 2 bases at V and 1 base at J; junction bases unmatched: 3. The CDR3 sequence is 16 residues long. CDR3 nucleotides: TGTGCCAGCAGTGAACTCGGACAGGGGAACACCGGGGAGCTGTTTTTT. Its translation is CASSELGQGNTGELFF.

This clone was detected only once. The CDR3 loop reads CASSLVGSNQPQHF. In DNA form, the CDR3 reads TGTGCCAGCAGCTTGGTCGGGAGCAATCAGCCCCAGCATTTT. The V and J genes are TRBV5-4 and TRBJ1-5; D remains unclear. The CDR3 is 14 amino acids. V was pared by 0 bases and J by 1 base, with 5 bases between. Germline CDR1 and CDR2: SGHNT and YYREEE (reference sequence). Looking up the rest from reference TRBV5-4 and TRBJ1-5 gives the full variable domain: ETGVTQSPTHLIKTRGQQVTLRCSSQSGHNTVSWYQQALGQGPQFIFQYYREEENGRGNFPPRFSGLQFPNYSSELNVNALELDDSALYLCASSLVGSNQPQHFGDGTRLSIL.

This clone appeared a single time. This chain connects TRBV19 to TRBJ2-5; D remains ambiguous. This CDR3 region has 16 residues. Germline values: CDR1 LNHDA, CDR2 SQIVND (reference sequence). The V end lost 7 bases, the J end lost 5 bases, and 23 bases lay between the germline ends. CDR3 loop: CASTGSELGLGETQYF. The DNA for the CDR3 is TGTGCCAGTACAGGAAGCGAGCTAGGTCTCGGGGAGACCCAGTACTTC.

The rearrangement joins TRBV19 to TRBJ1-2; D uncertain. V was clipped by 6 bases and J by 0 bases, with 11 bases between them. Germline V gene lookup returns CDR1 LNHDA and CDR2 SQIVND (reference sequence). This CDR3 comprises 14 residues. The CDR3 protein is CASSLANTNYGYTF. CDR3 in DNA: TGTGCCAGTAGCCTCGCCAACACTAACTATGGCTACACCTTC.

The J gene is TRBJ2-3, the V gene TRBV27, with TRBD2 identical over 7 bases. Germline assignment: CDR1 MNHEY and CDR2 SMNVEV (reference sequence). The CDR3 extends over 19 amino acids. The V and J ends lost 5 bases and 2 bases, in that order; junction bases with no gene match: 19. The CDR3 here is CASSEEMGGSVTHTDTQYF. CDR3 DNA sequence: TGTGCCAGCAGTGAGGAGATGGGCGGGAGCGTGACTCACACAGATACGCAGTATTTT.